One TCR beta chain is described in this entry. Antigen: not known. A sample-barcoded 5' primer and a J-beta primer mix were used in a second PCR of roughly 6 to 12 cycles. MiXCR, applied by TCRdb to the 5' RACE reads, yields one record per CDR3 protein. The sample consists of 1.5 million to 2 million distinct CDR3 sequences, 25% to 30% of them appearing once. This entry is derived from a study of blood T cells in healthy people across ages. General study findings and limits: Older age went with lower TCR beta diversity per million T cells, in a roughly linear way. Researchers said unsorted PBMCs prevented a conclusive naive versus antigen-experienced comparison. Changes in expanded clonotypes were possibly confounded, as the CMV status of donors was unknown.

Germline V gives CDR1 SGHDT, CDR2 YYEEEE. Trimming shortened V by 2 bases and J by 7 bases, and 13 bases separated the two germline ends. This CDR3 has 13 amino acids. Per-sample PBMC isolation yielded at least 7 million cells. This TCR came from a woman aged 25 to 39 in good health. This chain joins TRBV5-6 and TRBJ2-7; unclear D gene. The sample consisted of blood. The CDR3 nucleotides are TGTGCCAGCAGCTTCCAGGCCTTAGGGGAGCAGTACTTC. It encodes CASSFQALGEQYF. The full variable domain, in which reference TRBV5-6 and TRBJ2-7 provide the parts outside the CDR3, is DAGVTQSPTHLIKTRGQQVTLRCSPKSGHDTVSWYQQALGQGPQFIFQYYEEEERQRGNFPDRFSGHQFPNYSSELNVNALLLGDSALYLCASSFQALGEQYFGPGTRLTVT.